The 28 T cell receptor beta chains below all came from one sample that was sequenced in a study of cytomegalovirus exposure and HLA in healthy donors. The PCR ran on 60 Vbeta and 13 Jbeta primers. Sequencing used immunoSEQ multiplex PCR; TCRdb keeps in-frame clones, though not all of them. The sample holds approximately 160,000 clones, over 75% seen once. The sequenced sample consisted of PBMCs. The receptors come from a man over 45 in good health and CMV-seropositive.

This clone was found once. CDR3 sequence: CASSQERRSYNEQFF. As DNA, the CDR3 is TGCGCCAGCAGCCAAGAAAGGCGGTCCTACAATGAGCAGTTCTTC. J is TRBJ2-1 and V is TRBV4-3; D uncertain. The CDR3 totals 15 residues. V lost 0 bases and J lost 1, with 7 bases in between. CDR1 is LGHNA, CDR2 YSLEER, per germline.

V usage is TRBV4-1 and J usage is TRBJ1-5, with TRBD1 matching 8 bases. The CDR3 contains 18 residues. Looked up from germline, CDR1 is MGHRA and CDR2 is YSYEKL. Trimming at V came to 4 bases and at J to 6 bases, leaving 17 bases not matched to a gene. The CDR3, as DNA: TGCGCCAGCAGCCTTTTTTCCATGACAGGGGAATCTAGTCAGCCCCAGCATTTT. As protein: CASSLFSMTGESSQPQHF.

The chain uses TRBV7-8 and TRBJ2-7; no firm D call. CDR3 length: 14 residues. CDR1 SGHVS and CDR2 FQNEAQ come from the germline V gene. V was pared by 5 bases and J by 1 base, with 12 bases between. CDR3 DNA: TGTGCCAGCAGCAAATTGACTGGTTCCTACGAGCAGTACTTC. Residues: CASSKLTGSYEQYF.

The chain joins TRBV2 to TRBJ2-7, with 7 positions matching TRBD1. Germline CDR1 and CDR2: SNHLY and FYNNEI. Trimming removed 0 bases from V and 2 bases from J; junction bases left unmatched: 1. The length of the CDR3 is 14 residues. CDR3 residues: CASSEATGTYEQYF. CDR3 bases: TGTGCCAGCAGTGAAGCGACAGGGACCTACGAGCAGTACTTC.

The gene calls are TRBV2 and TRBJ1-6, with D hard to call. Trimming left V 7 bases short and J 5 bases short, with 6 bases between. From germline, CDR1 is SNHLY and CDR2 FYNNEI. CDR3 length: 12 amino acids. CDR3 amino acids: CASNRDNSPLHF. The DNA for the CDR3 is TGTGCCAGCAACCGGGATAATTCACCCCTCCACTTT.

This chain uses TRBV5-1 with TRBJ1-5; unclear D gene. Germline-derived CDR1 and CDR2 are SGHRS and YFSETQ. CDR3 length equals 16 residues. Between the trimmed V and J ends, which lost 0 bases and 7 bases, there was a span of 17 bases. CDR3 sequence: CASSLGEPGVGQPQHF. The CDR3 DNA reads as TGCGCCAGCAGCTTGGGCGAGCCCGGGGTGGGACAGCCCCAGCATTTT.

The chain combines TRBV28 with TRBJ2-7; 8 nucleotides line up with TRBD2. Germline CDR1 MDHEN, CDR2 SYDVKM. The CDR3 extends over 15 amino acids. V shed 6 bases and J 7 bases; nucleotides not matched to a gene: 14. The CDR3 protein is CASSFSSGGVVEQYF. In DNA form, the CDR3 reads TGTGCCAGCAGCTTTTCGAGCGGGGGTGTCGTTGAGCAGTACTTC. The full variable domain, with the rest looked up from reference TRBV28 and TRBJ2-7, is DVKVTQSSRYLVKRTGEKVFLECVQDMDHENMFWYRQDPGLGLRLIYFSYDVKMKEKGDIPEGYSVSREKKERFSLILESASTNQTSMYLCASSFSSGGVVEQYFGPGTRLTVT.

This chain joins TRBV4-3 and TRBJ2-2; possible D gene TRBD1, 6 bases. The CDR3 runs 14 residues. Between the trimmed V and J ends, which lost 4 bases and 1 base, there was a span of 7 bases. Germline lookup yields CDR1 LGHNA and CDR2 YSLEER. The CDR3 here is CASSLQGNTGELFF. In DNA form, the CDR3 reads TGCGCCAGCAGCCTACAGGGGAACACCGGGGAGCTGTTTTTT.

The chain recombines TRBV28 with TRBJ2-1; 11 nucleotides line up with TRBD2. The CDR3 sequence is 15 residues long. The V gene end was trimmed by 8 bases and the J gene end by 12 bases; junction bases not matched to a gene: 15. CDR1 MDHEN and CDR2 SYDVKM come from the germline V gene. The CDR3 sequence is CASPPQGLAVPWQFF. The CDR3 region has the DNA TGTGCCAGCCCCCCCCAGGGACTAGCGGTCCCCTGGCAGTTCTTC.

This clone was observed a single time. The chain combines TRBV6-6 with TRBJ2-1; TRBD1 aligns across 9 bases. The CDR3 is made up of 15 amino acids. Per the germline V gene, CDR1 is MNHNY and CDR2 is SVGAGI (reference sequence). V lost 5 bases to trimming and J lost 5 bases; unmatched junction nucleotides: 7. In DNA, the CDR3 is TGTGCCAGCAGTCCGCCGGGACAGGGAAACAATGAGCAGTTCTTC. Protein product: CASSPPGQGNNEQFF.

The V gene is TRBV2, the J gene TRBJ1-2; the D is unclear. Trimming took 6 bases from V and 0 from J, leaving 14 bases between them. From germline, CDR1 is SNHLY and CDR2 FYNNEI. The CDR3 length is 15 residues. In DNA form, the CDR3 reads TGTGCCAGCAGGGGGAGGACGACGTCTAACTATGGCTACACCTTC. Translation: CASRGRTTSNYGYTF.

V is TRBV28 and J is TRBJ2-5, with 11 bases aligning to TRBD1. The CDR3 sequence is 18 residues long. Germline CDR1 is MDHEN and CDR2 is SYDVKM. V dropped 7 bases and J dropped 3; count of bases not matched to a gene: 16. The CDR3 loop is CASTGTGGSGPSKETQYF. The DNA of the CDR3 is TGTGCCAGCACCGGGACAGGGGGTTCAGGACCCTCAAAAGAGACCCAGTACTTC.

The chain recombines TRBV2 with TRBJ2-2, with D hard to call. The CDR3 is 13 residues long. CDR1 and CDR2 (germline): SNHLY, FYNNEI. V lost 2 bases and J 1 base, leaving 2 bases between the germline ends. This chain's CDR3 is CASSEQNTGELFF. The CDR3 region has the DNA TGTGCCAGCAGTGAACAGAACACCGGGGAGCTGTTTTTT.

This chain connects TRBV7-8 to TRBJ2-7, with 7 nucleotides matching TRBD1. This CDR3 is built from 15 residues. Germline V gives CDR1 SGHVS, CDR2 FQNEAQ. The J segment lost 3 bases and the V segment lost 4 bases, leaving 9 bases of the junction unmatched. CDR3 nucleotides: TGTGCCAGCAGCTACCGGGACAGTGCGGTCTACGAGCAGTACTTC. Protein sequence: CASSYRDSAVYEQYF.

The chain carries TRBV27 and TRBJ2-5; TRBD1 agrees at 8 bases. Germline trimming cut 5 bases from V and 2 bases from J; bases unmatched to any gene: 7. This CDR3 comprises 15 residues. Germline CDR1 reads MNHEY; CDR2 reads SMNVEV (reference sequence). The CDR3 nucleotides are TGTGCCAGCAGTCGGTGGACAGGGCGTCAAGAGACCCAGTACTTC. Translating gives CASSRWTGRQETQYF.

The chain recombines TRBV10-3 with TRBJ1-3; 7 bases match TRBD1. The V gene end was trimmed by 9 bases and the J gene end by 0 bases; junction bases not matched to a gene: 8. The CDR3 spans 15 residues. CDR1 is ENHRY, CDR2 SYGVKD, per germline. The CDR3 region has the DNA TGTGCCATGGCGAGACAGGGCGGCTCTGGAAACACCATATATTTT. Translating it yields CAMARQGGSGNTIYF.

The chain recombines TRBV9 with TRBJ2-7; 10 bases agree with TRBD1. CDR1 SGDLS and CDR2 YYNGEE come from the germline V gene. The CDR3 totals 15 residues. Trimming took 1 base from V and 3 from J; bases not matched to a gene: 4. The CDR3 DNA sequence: TGTGCCAGCAGCGTACGGACAGGGGGAAACTACGAGCAGTACTTC. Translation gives CASSVRTGGNYEQYF.

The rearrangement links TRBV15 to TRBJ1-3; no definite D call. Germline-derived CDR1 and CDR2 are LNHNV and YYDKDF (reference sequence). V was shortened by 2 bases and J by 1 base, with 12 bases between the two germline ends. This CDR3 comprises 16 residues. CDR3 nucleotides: TGTGCCACCAGCAGAAAAAGCCGAGGGTCTGGAAACACCATATATTTT. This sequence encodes CATSRKSRGSGNTIYF. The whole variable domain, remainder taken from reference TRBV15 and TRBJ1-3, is DAMVIQNPRYQVTQFGKPVTLSCSQTLNHNVMYWYQQKSSQAPKLLFHYYDKDFNNEADTPDNFQSRRPNTSFCFLDIRSPGLGDTAMYLCATSRKSRGSGNTIYFGEGSWLTVV.

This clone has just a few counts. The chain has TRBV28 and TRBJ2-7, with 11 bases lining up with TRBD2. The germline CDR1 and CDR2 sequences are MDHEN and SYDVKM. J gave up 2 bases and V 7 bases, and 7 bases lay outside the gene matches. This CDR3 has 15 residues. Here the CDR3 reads CASTTVAGGAYEQYF. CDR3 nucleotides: TGTGCCAGCACCACTGTAGCGGGAGGGGCCTACGAGCAGTACTTC.

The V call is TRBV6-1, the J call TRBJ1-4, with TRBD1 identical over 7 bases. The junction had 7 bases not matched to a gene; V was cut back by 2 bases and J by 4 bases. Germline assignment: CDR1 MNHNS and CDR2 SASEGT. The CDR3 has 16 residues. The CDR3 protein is CASSELPTGNNEKLFF. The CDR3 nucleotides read TGTGCCAGCAGTGAACTCCCGACAGGGAATAATGAAAAACTGTTTTTT.

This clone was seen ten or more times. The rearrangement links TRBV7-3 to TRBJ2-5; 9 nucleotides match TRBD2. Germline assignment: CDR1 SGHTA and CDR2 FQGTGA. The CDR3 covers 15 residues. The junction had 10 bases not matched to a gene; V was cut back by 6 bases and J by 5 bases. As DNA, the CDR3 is TGTGCCAGCAGTCTAGGCGGGGGGGCCGGGGAGACCCAGTACTTC. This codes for CASSLGGGAGETQYF.

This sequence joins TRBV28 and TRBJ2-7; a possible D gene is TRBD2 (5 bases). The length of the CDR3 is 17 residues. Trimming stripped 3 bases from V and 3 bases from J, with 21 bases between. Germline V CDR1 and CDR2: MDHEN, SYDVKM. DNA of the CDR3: TGTGCCAGCAGTTTCGGTGAGGGTCTGGGTCCCCTCTACGAGCAGTACTTC. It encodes CASSFGEGLGPLYEQYF.

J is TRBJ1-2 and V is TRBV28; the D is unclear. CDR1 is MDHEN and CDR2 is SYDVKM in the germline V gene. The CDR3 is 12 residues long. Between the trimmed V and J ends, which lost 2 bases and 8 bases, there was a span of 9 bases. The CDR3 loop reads CASSLSTGGYTF. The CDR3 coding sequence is TGTGCCAGCAGTTTAAGCACGGGGGGCTACACCTTC.

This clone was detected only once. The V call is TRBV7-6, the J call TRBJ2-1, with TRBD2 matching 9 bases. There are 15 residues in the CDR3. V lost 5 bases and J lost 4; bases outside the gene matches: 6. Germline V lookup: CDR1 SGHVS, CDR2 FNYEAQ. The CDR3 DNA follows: TGTGCCAGCAGCGGGGGACTAGCTACGTACAATGAGCAGTTCTTC. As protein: CASSGGLATYNEQFF. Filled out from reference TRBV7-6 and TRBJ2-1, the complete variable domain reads GAGVSQSPRYKVTKRGQDVALRCDPISGHVSLYWYRQALGQGPEFLTYFNYEAQQDKSGLPNDRFSAERPEGSISTLTIQRTEQRDSAMYRCASSGGLATYNEQFFGPGTRLTVL.

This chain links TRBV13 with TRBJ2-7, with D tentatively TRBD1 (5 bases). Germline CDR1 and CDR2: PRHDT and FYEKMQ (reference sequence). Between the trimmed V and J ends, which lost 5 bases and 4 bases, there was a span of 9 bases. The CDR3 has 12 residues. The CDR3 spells CASSQGLYEQYF. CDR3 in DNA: TGTGCCAGCAGCCAGGGATTATACGAGCAGTACTTC.

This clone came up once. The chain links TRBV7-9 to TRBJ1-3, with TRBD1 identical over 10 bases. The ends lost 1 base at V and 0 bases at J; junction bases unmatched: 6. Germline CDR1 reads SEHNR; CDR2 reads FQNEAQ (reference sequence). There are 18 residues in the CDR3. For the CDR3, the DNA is TGTGCCAGCAGCTTAGTCGGGACAGGGGATTTCTCTGGAAACACCATATATTTT. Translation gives CASSLVGTGDFSGNTIYF.

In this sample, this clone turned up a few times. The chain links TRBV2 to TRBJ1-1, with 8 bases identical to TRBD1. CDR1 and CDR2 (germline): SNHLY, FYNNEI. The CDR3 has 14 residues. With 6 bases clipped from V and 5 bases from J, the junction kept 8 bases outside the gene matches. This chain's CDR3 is CASRWTGLGTEAFF. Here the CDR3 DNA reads TGTGCCAGCAGATGGACAGGGTTAGGAACTGAAGCTTTCTTT.

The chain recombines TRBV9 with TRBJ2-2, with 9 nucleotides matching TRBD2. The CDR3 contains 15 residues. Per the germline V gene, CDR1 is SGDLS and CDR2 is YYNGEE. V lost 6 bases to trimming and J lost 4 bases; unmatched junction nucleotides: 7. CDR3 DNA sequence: TGTGCCAGCACCCTTAGCGGGGGAAGCACCGGGGAGCTGTTTTTT. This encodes CASTLSGGSTGELFF.